One and the same sample provided the 15 T cell receptor beta chains below, sequenced in a study of blood T cell repertoires in COVID-19. Measured with immunoSEQ multiplex PCR; TCRdb has only the in-frame clones, and not every one. This repertoire shows about 120,000 clones, approximately 87% found once; its top ten account for roughly 30%. The specimen sequenced was peripheral blood. The receptor source for this set is a woman aged 65 to 85 with acute or convalescent COVID-19.

The V and J genes are TRBV7-9 and TRBJ1-5; TRBD1 matches at 9 bases. Losses at the gene ends were 4 bases for V and 11 bases for J; bases not matched to a gene: 9. CDR3 length: 14 residues. The germline V gene encodes CDR1 SEHNR and CDR2 FQNEAQ (reference sequence). The CDR3 coding sequence is TGTGCCAGCAGCTCCTGGGACAGGGAGACGGCCCAGCATTTT. Its protein product is CASSSWDRETAQHF.

This chain uses TRBV30 with TRBJ2-5; the match to TRBD2 covers 8 bases. This CDR3 comprises 12 residues. Germline V gene sequence: CDR1 GTSNPN, CDR2 SVGIG (reference sequence). Trimming took 0 bases from V and 9 from J; bases not matched to a gene: 3. CDR3 in amino acids: CAWSVTGGSQYF. CDR3 sequence (DNA): TGTGCCTGGAGTGTTACGGGGGGGTCCCAGTACTTC.

This chain connects TRBV13 to TRBJ1-3; 7 bases fit TRBD1. The length of the CDR3 is 14 residues. J was trimmed by 2 bases and V by 5 bases; bases with no gene match: 3. CDR1 is PRHDT, CDR2 FYEKMQ, per germline (reference sequence). CDR3 DNA sequence: TGTGCCAGCAGCATCGACAGGGCTGGAAACACCATATATTTT. Its protein product is CASSIDRAGNTIYF.

In DNA, the CDR3 is TGTGCCAGCAGCAAAGGGGTAGGGACAGGTGCTTTCTTT. Its translation is CASSKGVGTGAFF. The chain uses TRBV7-2 and TRBJ1-1, with 8 bases lining up with TRBD1. CDR3 length: 13 amino acids. Trimming took 5 bases from V and 11 from J; bases not matched to a gene: 10. Germline V lookup: CDR1 SGHTA, CDR2 FQGNSA.

This clone was detected only a few times. The V call is TRBV4-1, the J call TRBJ1-1, with a tentative D call TRBD1 (6 bases). The V gene lost 3 bases and the J gene lost 0 bases, with 32 bases spanning the gap. The germline V gene encodes CDR1 MGHRA and CDR2 YSYEKL. The CDR3 has 22 amino acids. The CDR3 sequence: CASSQVALRGLNFEGMNTEAFF. The CDR3 nucleotides read TGCGCCAGCAGCCAGGTTGCACTCAGGGGCCTTAATTTTGAGGGAATGAACACTGAAGCTTTCTTT.

The CDR3 reads CASSVNTRFSDEQYF. The CDR3 DNA is TGCGCCAGCAGCGTAAATACTAGGTTCTCGGACGAGCAGTACTTC. The chain joins TRBV4-1 to TRBJ2-7, with a possible D match to TRBD2 (5 bases). Trimming stripped 5 bases from V and 5 bases from J, with 19 bases between. The CDR3 sequence is 15 residues long. The germline gives CDR1 MGHRA, CDR2 YSYEKL.

This rearrangement joins TRBV5-1 to TRBJ1-1; perhaps TRBD1 as D (5 bases). Germline loops: CDR1 SGHRS, CDR2 YFSETQ. V was cut by 4 bases and J by 4 bases, with 14 bases left in between. The CDR3 extends over 14 amino acids. CDR3: CASSHSGEATEAFF. The CDR3 DNA is TGCGCCAGCAGCCACTCGGGGGAGGCCACTGAAGCTTTCTTT.

In this sample, this clone turned up a few times. The genes are TRBV9 and TRBJ1-5; 7 bases map to TRBD1. Germline lookup yields CDR1 SGDLS and CDR2 YYNGEE. The CDR3 sequence is 17 residues long. V gave up 0 bases and J gave up 0 bases; unmatched junction bases: 6. The CDR3 bases are TGTGCCAGCAGCGTAGGGGCAGGGGGATATAGCAATCAGCCCCAGCATTTT. This codes for CASSVGAGGYSNQPQHF.

This clone is a singleton in its sample. The J gene is TRBJ1-2, the V gene TRBV6-5; the match to TRBD1 covers 7 bases. The CDR3 loop spans 14 amino acids. Germline V gene data show CDR1 as MNHEY and CDR2 as SVGAGI. V shed 5 bases, J shed 2 bases, and the junction held 5 bases outside the gene matches. This CDR3 is CASSSLQGNYGYTF. As DNA, the CDR3 is TGTGCCAGCAGTAGCCTACAGGGGAACTATGGCTACACCTTC.

The CDR3 DNA reads TGCGCCAGCAGCCAACGACAGGGGATGGGGACTGAAGCTTTCTTT. This translates into CASSQRQGMGTEAFF. J is TRBJ1-1 and V is TRBV4-1; 8 bases are shared with TRBD1. Unmatched junction bases numbered 7, after V lost 2 bases and J lost 5 bases. CDR3 length: 15 amino acids. Germline V CDR1 and CDR2: MGHRA, YSYEKL.

The chain carries TRBV3-1 (or the pseudogene TRBV3-2) and TRBJ1-4; D not certain. This CDR3 is 11 amino acids long. The germline gives CDR1 LGHDT, CDR2 YNNKEL (reference sequence). Trimming removed 8 bases at V and 12 bases at J, with 13 bases between. The CDR3 coding sequence is TGTGCCAGCGGGAGTCGTAGGGAACTGTTTTTT. This codes for CASGSRRELFF.

V is TRBV28 and J is TRBJ2-3; maybe TRBD2 (5 bases). Trimming removed 7 bases from V and 2 bases from J, with 16 bases in between. The CDR3 runs to 15 residues. The germline CDR1 and CDR2 sequences are MDHEN and SYDVKM. CDR3 coding DNA: TGTGCCAGCACCCCCTGGGTGGGAGCCACAGATACGCAGTATTTT. This encodes CASTPWVGATDTQYF.

J is TRBJ2-3 and V is TRBV10-1; D uncertain. Trimming stripped 4 bases from V and 2 bases from J, with 19 bases between. Germline V gene sequence: CDR1 WNHNN, CDR2 SYGVQD (reference sequence). This CDR3 spans 17 amino acids. In DNA form, the CDR3 reads TGCGCCAGCAGTGGAGCCTACAGCCAACAAATCACAGATACGCAGTATTTT. Amino acids: CASSGAYSQQITDTQYF.

The chain joins TRBV5-1 to TRBJ1-6; the D gene is possibly TRBD1 (5 bases). CDR1 is SGHRS and CDR2 is YFSETQ in the germline V gene. V lost 2 bases to trimming and J lost 10 bases, with 13 bases between them. CDR3 length equals 14 residues. CDR3 region: CASSFGGDMSPLHF. The CDR3 coding sequence is TGCGCCAGCAGCTTCGGGGGTGATATGTCACCCCTCCACTTT.

The rearrangement joins TRBV5-5 to TRBJ2-3, with 10 bases matching TRBD2. The CDR3 spans 19 residues. Per the germline V gene, CDR1 is SGHKS and CDR2 is YYEKEE (reference sequence). The V segment lost 2 bases and the J segment 7 bases; nucleotides outside the gene matches: 19. CDR3 DNA sequence: TGTGCCAGCAGCTTCGGACAGATATATAGCGGGGGGCCGATGAATACGCAGTATTTT. Protein sequence: CASSFGQIYSGGPMNTQYF.